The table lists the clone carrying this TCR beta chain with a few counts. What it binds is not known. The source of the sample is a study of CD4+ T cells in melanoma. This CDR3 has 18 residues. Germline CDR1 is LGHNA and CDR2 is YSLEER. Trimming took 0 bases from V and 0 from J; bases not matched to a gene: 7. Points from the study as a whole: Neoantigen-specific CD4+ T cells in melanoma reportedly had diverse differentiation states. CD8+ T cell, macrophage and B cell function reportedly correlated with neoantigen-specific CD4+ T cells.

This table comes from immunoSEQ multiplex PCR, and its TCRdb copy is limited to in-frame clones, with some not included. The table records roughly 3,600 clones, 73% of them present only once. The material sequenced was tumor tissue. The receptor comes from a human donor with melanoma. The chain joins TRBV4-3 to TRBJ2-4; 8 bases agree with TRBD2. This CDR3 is CASSQESSSGLAKNIQYF. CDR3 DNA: TGCGCCAGCAGCCAAGAATCGTCTAGCGGGTTAGCCAAAAACATTCAGTACTTC.